This is a list of T cell receptor beta chains from one sample in a study of blood T cell repertoires in COVID-19. Clones were read by immunoSEQ multiplex PCR, and TCRdb kept only the in-frame ones, dropping some. Among 60,000 to 70,000 clones, approximately 80% were seen once, and the ten largest hold more than 6.5%. Sequencing used peripheral blood. Receptors originate from a man in his 60s with acute or convalescent COVID-19. CDR3s include the opening cysteine and the closing phenylalanine or tryptophan. A D gene is named only where the DNA matches it firmly. Some rows mark clone size as missing; the rest say once, few, many or name a class of expanded clone.

size: few; D: .; V: TRBV6-5; J: TRBJ1-1; DNA: TGTGCCAGCAGTTTGTTGAGGACTGAAGCTTTCTTT; CDR3: CASSLLRTEAFF
size: .; D: .; V: TRBV7-8; J: TRBJ1-5; DNA: TGTGCCAGCAGCTTAGGGCAGGGGCCCCGGGCCCAGCATTTT; CDR3: CASSLGQGPRAQHF
size: .; D: .; V: TRBV5-6; J: TRBJ2-3; DNA: TGTGCCAGCAGGTGGACAGCTAGCACAGATACGCAGTATTTT; CDR3: CASRWTASTDTQYF
size: .; D: .; V: TRBV30; J: TRBJ1-1; DNA: TGTGCCTGGAGCGAGGACACTGAAGCTTTCTTT; CDR3: CAWSEDTEAFF
size: .; D: .; V: TRBV6-5; J: TRBJ1-6; DNA: TGTGCCAGCAGTTACTCGACCGGGACAAGTCATTCACCCCTCCACTTT; CDR3: CASSYSTGTSHSPLHF
size: .; D: .; V: TRBV6-5; J: TRBJ1-3; DNA: TGTGCCAGCAGGCAGGGTGCGGGAAACACCATATATTTT; CDR3: CASRQGAGNTIYF
size: .; D: TRBD2; V: TRBV4-2; J: TRBJ2-3; DNA: TGTGCCAGCAGCCAAGGAACTAGCGGACTGACAGATACGCAGTATTTT; CDR3: CASSQGTSGLTDTQYF
size: .; D: .; V: TRBV19; J: TRBJ2-6; DNA: TGTGCCAGTAGTATAGTAGCTTCTGGGGCCAACGTCCTGACTTTC; CDR3: CASSIVASGANVLTF
size: .; D: .; V: TRBV27; J: TRBJ2-3; DNA: TGTGCCAGCAGCAGGATTGAACCAAGCACAGATACGCAGTATTTT; CDR3: CASSRIEPSTDTQYF
size: .; D: .; V: TRBV2; J: TRBJ1-1; DNA: TGTGCCAGCAGTGGGCTGGGGGCGGACACTGAAGCTTTCTTT; CDR3: CASSGLGADTEAFF
size: .; D: .; V: TRBV4-1; J: TRBJ1-1; DNA: TGCGCCAGCAGCCAAGTCATGAACACTGAAGCTTTCTTT; CDR3: CASSQVMNTEAFF
size: .; D: .; V: TRBV9; J: TRBJ1-1; DNA: TGTGCCAGCAGCGTAGGGCACAGGGCCAACACTGAAGCTTTCTTT; CDR3: CASSVGHRANTEAFF
size: .; D: TRBD1; V: TRBV18; J: TRBJ1-1; DNA: TGTGCCAGCTCACCCGGGACAGGGCTGAACACTGAAGCTTTCTTT; CDR3: CASSPGTGLNTEAFF
size: .; D: TRBD1; V: TRBV5-1; J: TRBJ1-4; DNA: TGCGCCAGCAGCTCCAGGGGGCAGGCTAATGAAAAACTGTTTTTT; CDR3: CASSSRGQANEKLFF
size: many; D: .; V: TRBV6-6; J: TRBJ2-2; DNA: TGTGCCAGCAGTCGGCTTGGTGGCGGATACACCGGGGAGCTGTTTTTT; CDR3: CASSRLGGGYTGELFF
size: .; D: TRBD2; V: TRBV6-5; J: TRBJ2-1; DNA: TGTGCCAGCAGCCCCGGACTAGCGAGCAATGAGCAGTTCTTC; CDR3: CASSPGLASNEQFF
size: .; D: TRBD1; V: TRBV9; J: TRBJ2-5; DNA: TGTGCCAGCAGCGTCCTGACAGGGAGCGAGACCCAGTACTTC; CDR3: CASSVLTGSETQYF
size: .; D: .; V: TRBV2; J: TRBJ1-2; DNA: TGTGCCAGCAGCCGGGACTGGGGTGGCTACACCTTC; CDR3: CASSRDWGGYTF
size: once; D: TRBD1; V: TRBV20-1; J: TRBJ1-6; DNA: TGCAGTGCCTTCAGGGGGGACCGGACCCACTTT; CDR3: CSAFRGDRTHF
size: .; D: .; V: TRBV5-5; J: TRBJ2-2; DNA: TGTGCCAGCAGCTTGGGTACAGGGCAAACCGGGGAGCTGTTTTTT; CDR3: CASSLGTGQTGELFF
size: few; D: .; V: TRBV30; J: TRBJ1-5; DNA: TGTGCCTGGAGTGAAGCTTCTGCGGGTCAGCCCCAGCATTTT; CDR3: CAWSEASAGQPQHF
size: many; D: .; V: TRBV29-1; J: TRBJ1-1; DNA: TGCAGCGTTGAAGGGAGACAGGCAATCACTGAAGCTTTCTTT; CDR3: CSVEGRQAITEAFF
size: few; D: TRBD1; V: TRBV18; J: TRBJ1-2; DNA: TGTGCCAGCTCACCGTTCGGGACAGGGGTGGATAACTATGGCTACACCTTC; CDR3: CASSPFGTGVDNYGYTF
size: .; D: .; V: TRBV4-3; J: TRBJ1-2; DNA: TGCGCCAGCAGCCAAGTTTTGTCGGCTAACTATGGCTACACCTTC; CDR3: CASSQVLSANYGYTF
size: .; D: TRBD1; V: TRBV7-2; J: TRBJ1-2; DNA: TGTGCCAGCAGCCCCGTCCCGGGACAGGGGGCGGGGATGGGCTACACCTTC; CDR3: CASSPVPGQGAGMGYTF
size: .; D: .; V: TRBV7-2; J: TRBJ2-3; DNA: TGTGCCAGCAGCTGGGCAGGGGGGCGCACAGATACGCAGTATTTT; CDR3: CASSWAGGRTDTQYF
size: few; D: TRBD1; V: TRBV5-4; J: TRBJ2-7; DNA: TGTGCCAGCAGCTGGGACAGGGGCTACGAGCAGTACTTC; CDR3: CASSWDRGYEQYF
size: .; D: TRBD1; V: TRBV7-9; J: TRBJ2-7; DNA: TGTGCCAGCAGCCAGGGGGCCTACGAGCAGTACTTC; CDR3: CASSQGAYEQYF
size: .; D: .; V: TRBV27; J: TRBJ1-5; DNA: TGTGCCAGCAGTTTCCAGGGTCTGGAGGGTGGACAGCCCCAGCATTTT; CDR3: CASSFQGLEGGQPQHF
size: .; D: TRBD2; V: TRBV5-1; J: TRBJ2-3; DNA: TGCGCCAGCAGCTTGGTTGTCGGGGGGGCCAAAGATACGCAGTATTTT; CDR3: CASSLVVGGAKDTQYF
size: .; D: .; V: TRBV30; J: TRBJ2-2; DNA: TGTGCCTGGAACACAGGAAAGGACACCGGGGAGCTGTTTTTT; CDR3: CAWNTGKDTGELFF
size: .; D: TRBD1; V: TRBV9; J: TRBJ2-7; DNA: TGTGCCAGCAGCCGGCAAGGGACAGGGATCGACGAGCAGTACTTC; CDR3: CASSRQGTGIDEQYF
size: once; D: TRBD1; V: TRBV5-4; J: TRBJ1-2; DNA: TGTGCCAGCAGCAATCAGGGGGCGCCTGGCTACACCTTC; CDR3: CASSNQGAPGYTF
size: .; D: .; V: TRBV7-8; J: TRBJ1-3; DNA: TGTGCCAGCAGCTTAGACGGGGGAAACACCATATATTTT; CDR3: CASSLDGGNTIYF
size: .; D: TRBD1; V: TRBV5-4; J: TRBJ1-6; DNA: TGTGCCAGCAGCCTTGACAGGGGCGCCTATAATTCACCCCTCCACTTT; CDR3: CASSLDRGAYNSPLHF
size: .; D: .; V: TRBV5-1; J: TRBJ2-5; DNA: TGCGCCAGCAGCTTGGTGGGAGATCAAGAGACCCAGTACTTC; CDR3: CASSLVGDQETQYF
size: .; D: TRBD1; V: TRBV12-3/TRBV12-4; J: TRBJ1-2; DNA: TGTGCCAGCAGGACAGGGTTGAATGGCTACACCTTC; CDR3: CASRTGLNGYTF
size: .; D: TRBD2; V: TRBV9; J: TRBJ2-5; DNA: TGTGCCAGCAGCGCAGGGACTAGCGGGGGAGGGGAGACCCAGTACTTC; CDR3: CASSAGTSGGGETQYF
size: few; D: .; V: TRBV27; J: TRBJ2-2; DNA: TGTGCCAGCAGTGGGGGGACCGCTAACACCGGGGAGCTGTTTTTT; CDR3: CASSGGTANTGELFF
size: few; D: TRBD2; V: TRBV4-2; J: TRBJ2-5; DNA: TGTGCCAGCAGCCGGAGCGGGGGGCAGACCCAAGAGACCCAGTACTTC; CDR3: CASSRSGGQTQETQYF
size: .; D: TRBD1; V: TRBV29-1; J: TRBJ2-1; DNA: TGCAGCGTTGAAGATCTTGGGACAGTGGGGAATGAGCAGTTCTTC; CDR3: CSVEDLGTVGNEQFF
size: .; D: .; V: TRBV11-2; J: TRBJ1-6; DNA: TGTGCCAGCAGCTCCTTGGCAGGGGATTCACCCCTCCACTTT; CDR3: CASSSLAGDSPLHF
size: .; D: .; V: TRBV4-3; J: TRBJ2-2; DNA: TGCGCCAGCAGCCCCCGAGGAGGGTTCGCGAACACCGGGGAGCTGTTTTTT; CDR3: CASSPRGGFANTGELFF